The 15 T cell receptor beta chains reported below all come from one sample, sequenced in a study of vaccination and CD4 T cells after COVID-19. Treatment noted: 10-day PBMC culture with coronavirus spike peptide pools or control peptides (ViraFEST assay). The Oncomine TCR Beta short-read assay was applied to DNA of cultured CD4+ T cells. Using its own MiXCR run on the PCR reads, TCRdb lists one record per CDR3 protein. Of around 14,000 distinct CDR3 sequences in the sample, around 48% were seen once. No cognate antigen is known for these TCRs. Sample: CD4+ T cells from blood, cultured in vitro. The source of these receptors is a human donor who had recovered from COVID-19.

The V call is TRBV28, the J call TRBJ1-5, with no clear D. The CDR3 length is 14 residues. Trimming took off 7 bases at V and 0 bases at J, with 10 bases between the two ends. From germline, CDR1 is MDHEN and CDR2 SYDVKM. The CDR3 coding sequence is TGTGCCAGCAACACCGGGTTTAGCAATCAGCCCCAGCATTTT. Protein: CASNTGFSNQPQHF.

V is TRBV11-2 and J is TRBJ1-6; TRBD1 might be the D (5 bases). The germline CDR1 and CDR2 sequences are SGHAT and FQNNGV. This CDR3 has 11 amino acids. Trimming removed 11 bases from V and 5 bases from J, with 7 bases in between. The CDR3 coding sequence is TGTGCCTCAGGGAATAATTCACCCCTCCACTTT. Its protein is CASGNNSPLHF.

CDR3 amino acids: CASSLGPGHPNTEAFF. In DNA form, the CDR3 reads TGTGCCAGCAGCTTAGGCCCTGGACACCCGAACACTGAAGCTTTCTTT. The genes are TRBV7-8 and TRBJ1-1; tentatively, D is TRBD1 (5 bases). Per germline, CDR1 SGHVS and CDR2 FQNEAQ. With 1 base removed from V and 1 base from J, the gap between germline ends came to 13 bases. This CDR3 has 16 amino acids.

The chain uses TRBV12-3 or TRBV12-4 and TRBJ2-1; D is possibly TRBD2 (5 bases). Trimming stripped 3 bases from V and 6 bases from J, with 12 bases between. The CDR3 has 14 amino acids. The CDR3 DNA reads TGTGCCAGCAGTTTTTCGGGGTCTCTCAATGAGCAGTTCTTC. Protein: CASSFSGSLNEQFF.

This chain links TRBV18 with TRBJ2-7; 8 bases are a match to TRBD2. The CDR3 totals 17 residues. V lost 1 base, J lost 0 bases, and 8 bases stayed unmatched. The germline V gene has CDR1 KGHSH and CDR2 LQKENI. The CDR3 is CASSPLAGSSSSYEQYF. For the CDR3, the DNA is TGTGCCAGCTCACCACTAGCGGGGTCGTCAAGCTCCTACGAGCAGTACTTC. Together with reference TRBV18 and TRBJ2-7, the CDR3 gives the full variable domain: NAGVMQNPRHLVRRRGQEARLRCSPMKGHSHVYWYRQLPEEGLKFMVYLQKENIIDESGMPKERFSAEFPKEGPSILRIQQVVRGDSAAYFCASSPLAGSSSSYEQYFGPGTRLTVT.

The V call is TRBV2, the J call TRBJ1-6; tentative D call: TRBD1 (5 bases). V was shortened by 7 bases and J by 11 bases, with 15 bases between the two germline ends. Germline V lookup: CDR1 SNHLY, CDR2 FYNNEI. This CDR3 region has 13 residues. CDR3 loop: CASTSQLGAPLHF. DNA for the CDR3: TGTGCCAGCACTTCCCAACTAGGGGCACCCCTCCACTTT.

In its sample, this clonotype is medium-sized. The chain links TRBV10-3 to TRBJ2-3; a weak D match, TRBD1 (6 bases). The CDR3 sequence is 14 residues long. The germline V gene has CDR1 ENHRY and CDR2 SYGVKD. V gave up 8 bases and J gave up 3 bases, with 15 bases separating them. The CDR3 DNA follows: TGTGCCATCGATGGAGGACAGACTACAGATACGCAGTATTTT. Protein product: CAIDGGQTTDTQYF.

This clonotype was seen a single time. The rearrangement uses TRBV5-6 and TRBJ2-7; TRBD1 agrees at 7 bases. This CDR3 contains 14 residues. The V segment lost 4 bases and the J segment 2 bases; nucleotides outside the gene matches: 6. The germline V gene encodes CDR1 SGHDT and CDR2 YYEEEE. The CDR3 DNA reads TGTGCCAGCAGCAGACCCGGGACAGCCTACGAGCAGTACTTC. Its translation is CASSRPGTAYEQYF.

This clonotype was seen only once. The rearrangement joins TRBV20-1 to TRBJ2-7; 7 positions agree with TRBD2. V shed 0 bases, J shed 3 bases, and the junction held 8 bases outside the gene matches. The CDR3 has 15 residues. The V gene's germline CDR1 is DFQATT and CDR2 SNEGSKA (reference sequence). For the CDR3, the DNA is TGCAGTGCTAGAGATCCCGCGGGAGAAGTCTACGAGCAGTACTTC. As protein: CSARDPAGEVYEQYF.

The J gene is TRBJ2-1, the V gene TRBV27; tentatively, D is TRBD2 (5 bases). Germline values: CDR1 MNHEY, CDR2 SMNVEV (reference sequence). V lost 4 bases and J lost 15, with 19 bases in between. The CDR3 runs to 13 residues. CDR3 sequence (DNA): TGTGCCAGCAGTTCCGGAACTAGTGTGAAGGGGTTCTTC. Translated: CASSSGTSVKGFF.

This clonotype has a handful of counts. The chain combines TRBV20-1 with TRBJ1-6, with D possibly being TRBD1 (5 bases). CDR1 is DFQATT, CDR2 SNEGSKA, per germline (reference sequence). The CDR3 length is 14 residues. V lost 0 bases and J 10 bases, leaving 13 bases between the germline ends. This CDR3 is CSARDRRGNSPLHF. The CDR3 nucleotides are TGCAGTGCTAGAGATCGTCGGGGGAACTCACCCCTCCACTTT.

The chain employs TRBV11-3 and TRBJ2-2; TRBD2 is a possible D gene (6 bases). The CDR3 is 14 amino acids. Deletions cut 3 bases from V and 4 bases from J, with 9 bases between. The germline gives CDR1 SGHNT, CDR2 YENEEA. CDR3 bases: TGTGCCAGCAGCTTGGCGGGGCCCACCGGGGAGCTGTTTTTT. Its translation is CASSLAGPTGELFF.

Sample share makes this clonotype medium-sized. The chain links TRBV10-2 to TRBJ1-5; D gene unclear. Germline V gene lookup returns CDR1 WSHSY and CDR2 SAAADI. This CDR3 region has 13 residues. V was cut by 4 bases and J by 4 bases, with 8 bases left in between. DNA for the CDR3: TGCGCCAGCAGTGCATCTGGGAATCAGCCCCAGCATTTT. This sequence encodes CASSASGNQPQHF.

In this sample, this clonotype turned up a few times. This chain connects TRBV20-1 to TRBJ2-4, with D perhaps matching TRBD2 (6 bases). CDR1 is DFQATT, CDR2 SNEGSKA, per germline (reference sequence). V was shortened by 4 bases and J by 3 bases, with 10 bases between the two germline ends. This CDR3 is built from 13 residues. The CDR3 DNA follows: TGCAGTGCTAAACTAGCAGGCAAAAACATTCAGTACTTC. It codes for CSAKLAGKNIQYF.

CDR3 coding DNA: TGCAGTGGAATAGACAGGGTAAGCTCCTACGAGCAGTACTTC. As protein: CSGIDRVSSYEQYF. The J gene is TRBJ2-7, the V gene TRBV20-1, with 7 bases matching TRBD1. Germline loops: CDR1 DFQATT, CDR2 SNEGSKA (reference sequence). Unmatched junction bases numbered 9, after V lost 7 bases and J lost 0 bases. The CDR3 length is 14 residues.